The following is a T cell receptor beta chain sequence with its context. Its specificity is not known. Trimming pared 8 bases from V and 0 bases from J, leaving 10 bases between. The CDR3 spans 14 residues. Germline V gene data show CDR1 as MNHNY and CDR2 as SVGAGI (reference sequence). The entry originates in a study of shared clonotypes between healthy human individuals. Whole-study results and caveats: Non-shared clonotypes showed lower generation probabilities than clonotypes common to all four donors.

Replicate sorted-subset PCRs were loaded with around 200 ng DNA, about 28,000 T cell genomes. Clones were sequenced by immunoSEQ multiplex PCR, and TCRdb holds only the in-frame ones, with some missing. The top ten hold about 0.35% of the sample, which has roughly 1,600,000 clones, around 98.5% seen once. This sequence originates from a man aged 25 to 40 in good health. Sequencing input: naive CD4+ T cells sorted from blood. Subset in this sample: CD45RA+ positively selected. The V and J genes are TRBV6-6 and TRBJ2-2; D not certain. The CDR3 region is CASFPAPNTGELFF. The CDR3 nucleotides read TGTGCCAGCTTCCCCGCACCGAACACCGGGGAGCTGTTTTTT.